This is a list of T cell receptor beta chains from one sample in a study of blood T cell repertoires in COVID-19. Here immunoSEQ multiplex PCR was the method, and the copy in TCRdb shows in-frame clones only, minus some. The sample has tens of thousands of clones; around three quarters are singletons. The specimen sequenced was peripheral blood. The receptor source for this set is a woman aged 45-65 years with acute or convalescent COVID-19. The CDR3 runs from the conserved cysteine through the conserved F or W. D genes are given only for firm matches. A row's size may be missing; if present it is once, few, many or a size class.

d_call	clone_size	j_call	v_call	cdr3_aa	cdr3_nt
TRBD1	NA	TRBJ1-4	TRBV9	CASSHTTGDEKLFF	TGTGCCAGCAGCCATACCACAGGGGACGAAAAACTGTTTTTT
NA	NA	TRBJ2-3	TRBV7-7	CASSLGRVNTDTQYF	TGTGCCAGCAGCTTAGGCAGGGTTAACACAGATACGCAGTATTTT
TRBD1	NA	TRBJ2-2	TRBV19	CASSAGQGGTGELFF	TGTGCCAGTAGCGCGGGACAGGGTGGCACCGGGGAGCTGTTTTTT
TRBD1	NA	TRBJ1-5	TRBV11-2	CASSWGQGPNQPQHF	TGTGCCAGCAGCTGGGGACAGGGTCCTAATCAGCCCCAGCATTTT
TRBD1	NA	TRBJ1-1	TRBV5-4	CASSQTGPTSMNTEAFF	TGTGCCAGCAGCCAGACAGGGCCCACCTCGATGAACACTGAAGCTTTCTTT
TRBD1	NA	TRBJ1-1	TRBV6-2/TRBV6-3	CASSYGRGRGTEAFF	TGTGCCAGCAGTTATGGCAGGGGGCGCGGAACTGAAGCTTTCTTT
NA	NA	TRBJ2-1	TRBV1	CTSSHFQTAGSPSSSYNEQFF	TGCACCAGCAGCCATTTTCAAACGGCAGGCTCCCCTTCCAGCTCCTACAATGAGCAGTTCTTC
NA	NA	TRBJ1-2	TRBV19	CASGALLYGYTF	TGTGCCAGTGGGGCCCTCCTTTATGGCTACACCTTC
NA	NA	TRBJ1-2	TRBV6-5	CASSYAAYQNYGYTF	TGTGCCAGCAGTTATGCGGCCTACCAAAACTATGGCTACACCTTC
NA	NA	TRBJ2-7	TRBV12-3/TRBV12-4	CASSSLNEQYF	TGTGCCAGCTCTTCTCTAAACGAGCAGTACTTC
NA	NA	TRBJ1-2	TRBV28	CAIPVIGLGGSNYGYTF	TGTGCCATCCCAGTTATCGGGTTGGGAGGGTCAAACTATGGCTACACCTTC
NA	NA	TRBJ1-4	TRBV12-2	CASRLASGAGNEKLFF	TGTGCAAGTCGCTTAGCTTCAGGGGCCGGTAATGAAAAACTGTTTTTT
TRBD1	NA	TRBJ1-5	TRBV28	CASSLGTGVLNQPQHF	TGTGCCAGCAGTTTAGGGACAGGGGTCCTCAATCAGCCCCAGCATTTT
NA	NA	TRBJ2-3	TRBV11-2	CASSLKGVLSTDTQYF	TGTGCCAGCAGCTTGAAGGGGGTCCTGAGCACAGATACGCAGTATTTT
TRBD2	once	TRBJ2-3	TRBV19	CASSMTSATDTQYF	TGTGCCAGTAGTATGACTAGCGCAACAGATACGCAGTATTTT
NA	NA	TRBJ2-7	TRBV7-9	CASSSVRAYEQYF	TGTGCCAGCAGCTCCGTGAGAGCCTACGAGCAGTACTTC
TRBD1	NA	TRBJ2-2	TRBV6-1	CASRELRWRGQGSGTGELFF	TGTGCCAGCAGGGAACTCCGCTGGCGTGGACAGGGGAGTGGCACCGGGGAGCTGTTTTTT
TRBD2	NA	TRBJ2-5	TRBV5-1	CASSLGLAGEWETQYF	TGCGCCAGCAGCTTGGGACTAGCGGGGGAATGGGAGACCCAGTACTTC
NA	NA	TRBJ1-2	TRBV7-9	CASSSTDRYGYTF	TGTGCCAGCAGCTCGACAGACCGCTATGGCTACACCTTC
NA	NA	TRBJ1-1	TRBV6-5	CASSSGGTNTEAFF	TGTGCCAGCAGTTCGGGGGGTACCAACACTGAAGCTTTCTTT
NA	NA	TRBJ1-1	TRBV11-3	CASSLTRGNTEAFF	TGTGCCAGCAGCTTAACTCGGGGGAACACTGAAGCTTTCTTT
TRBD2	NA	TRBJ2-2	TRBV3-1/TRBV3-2	CASSQVSVAGDAGELFF	TGTGCCAGCAGCCAAGTTTCCGTCGCGGGGGACGCCGGGGAGCTGTTTTTT
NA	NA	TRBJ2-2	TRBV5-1	CASSVGLANTGELFF	TGCGCCAGCAGCGTTGGACTTGCGAACACCGGGGAGCTGTTTTTT
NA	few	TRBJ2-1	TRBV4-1	CASSQEWTGYNEQFF	TGCGCCAGCAGCCAAGAATGGACTGGGTACAATGAGCAGTTCTTC
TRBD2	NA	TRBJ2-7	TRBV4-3	CASSQGTSGGGEQYF	TGCGCCAGCAGCCAAGGGACTAGCGGGGGTGGCGAGCAGTACTTC
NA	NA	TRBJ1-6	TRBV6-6	CASRSGGGPNSPLHF	TGTGCCAGCAGGAGCGGGGGGGGGCCGAATTCACCCCTCCACTTT
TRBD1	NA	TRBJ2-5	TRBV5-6	CASRAIGTGDLKTQYF	TGTGCCAGCAGGGCAATCGGGACAGGGGATTTGAAGACCCAGTACTTC
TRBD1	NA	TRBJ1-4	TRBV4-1	CASSQKGQGKGTNEKLFF	TGCGCCAGCAGCCAGAAGGGACAGGGAAAAGGCACTAATGAAAAACTGTTTTTT
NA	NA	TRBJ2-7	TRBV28	CASSLWDTSSYEQYF	TGTGCCAGCAGTTTGTGGGACACCAGTTCCTACGAGCAGTACTTC
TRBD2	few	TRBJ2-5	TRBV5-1	CASSPLAGAETQYF	TGCGCCAGCAGTCCACTAGCGGGGGCAGAGACCCAGTACTTC
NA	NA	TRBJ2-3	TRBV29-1	CSVRGAGDTQYF	TGCAGCGTTCGCGGGGCTGGAGATACGCAGTATTTT
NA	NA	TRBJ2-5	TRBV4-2	CASSQGGTAETQYF	TGTGCCAGCAGCCAAGGCGGGACGGCCGAGACCCAGTACTTC
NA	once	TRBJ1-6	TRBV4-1	CASSQMGLINSPLHF	TGCGCCAGCAGCCAAATGGGACTGATTAATTCACCCCTCCACTTT
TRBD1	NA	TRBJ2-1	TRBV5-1	CASSLSGTGGYNEQFF	TGCGCCAGCAGCTTGTCCGGGACAGGGGGCTACAATGAGCAGTTCTTC
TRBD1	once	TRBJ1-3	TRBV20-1	CSASRGTGASGNTIYF	TGCAGTGCTAGTCGGGGGACAGGGGCATCGGGAAACACCATATATTTT
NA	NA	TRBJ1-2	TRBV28	CASSLSGGSDYGYTF	TGTGCCAGCAGTTTATCGGGGGGGTCTGACTATGGCTACACCTTC
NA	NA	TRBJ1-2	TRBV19	CASSPGEGLAYGYTF	TGTGCCAGTAGTCCCGGGGAGGGGCTGGCCTATGGCTACACCTTC
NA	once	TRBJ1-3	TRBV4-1	CASSQDTGSAGNTIYF	TGCGCCAGCAGCCAAGATACAGGGTCTGCTGGAAACACCATATATTTT
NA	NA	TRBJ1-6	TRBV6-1	CASSENLAGDNSPLHF	TGTGCCAGCAGTGAAAATCTCGCAGGGGACAATTCACCCCTCCACTTT
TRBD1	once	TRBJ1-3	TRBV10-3	CAIRMTGGSGNTIYF	TGTGCCATCAGAATGACAGGGGGCTCTGGAAACACCATATATTTT
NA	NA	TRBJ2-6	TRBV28	CASSSLTGIGANVLTF	TGTGCCAGCAGTTCCCTTACAGGGATTGGGGCCAACGTCCTGACTTTC
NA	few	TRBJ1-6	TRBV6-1	CASSASVVDGEGSPLHF	TGTGCCAGCAGTGCGTCGGTGGTGGACGGAGAGGGTTCACCCCTCCACTTT
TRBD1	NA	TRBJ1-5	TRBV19	CASSMGQGFNQPQHF	TGTGCCAGTAGTATGGGACAGGGCTTCAATCAGCCCCAGCATTTT
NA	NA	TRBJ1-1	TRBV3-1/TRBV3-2	CASSQGGPELAFF	TGTGCCAGCAGCCAAGGAGGGCCCGAATTAGCTTTCTTT
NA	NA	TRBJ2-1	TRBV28	CASRSNNEQFF	TGTGCCAGCAGATCAAACAATGAGCAGTTCTTC
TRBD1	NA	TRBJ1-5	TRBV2	CASSARTGSNQPQHF	TGTGCCAGCAGTGCCCGGACAGGGAGCAATCAGCCCCAGCATTTT
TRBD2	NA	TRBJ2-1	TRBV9	CASSLRGLAGPYNEQFF	TGTGCCAGCAGCCTCAGAGGGCTAGCGGGGCCCTACAATGAGCAGTTCTTC
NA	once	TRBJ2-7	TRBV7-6	CASSGSGYEQYF	TGTGCCAGCAGCGGGAGCGGGTACGAGCAGTACTTC
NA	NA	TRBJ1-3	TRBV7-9	CASSDEGSRFGNTIYF	TGTGCCAGCAGCGACGAGGGAAGTCGTTTTGGAAACACCATATATTTT
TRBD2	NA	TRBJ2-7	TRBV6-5	CASAGLAYEQYF	TGTGCCAGCGCTGGACTAGCCTACGAGCAGTACTTC
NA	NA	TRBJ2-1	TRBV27	CASSLQGLPYNEQFF	TGTGCCAGCAGTTTGCAGGGGTTACCCTACAATGAGCAGTTCTTC
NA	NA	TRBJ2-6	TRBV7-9	CASSSRQFSGANVLTF	TGTGCCAGCAGCTCTCGACAGTTCTCTGGGGCCAACGTCCTGACTTTC
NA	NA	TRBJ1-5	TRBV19	CASSITRPHPGQPQHF	TGTGCCAGTAGTATAACCCGACCCCACCCCGGGCAGCCCCAGCATTTT